This T cell receptor beta chain was identified in a study of Graves' ophthalmopathy and Graves' hyperthyroidism. The sequenced template was RNA, covering the TCR beta CDR3 region. RT-PCR was first run with HTBI primers, then multiplex PCR in a second round. TCRdb reprocessed the multiplex PCR reads with MiXCR, giving one entry per CDR3 protein. This sample has about 620,000 distinct CDR3 sequences, with 22% found just once. A few counts support this clonotype. What it binds is unknown. Exclusion criteria comprised other autoimmune diseases, uncontrolled infections, pregnancy or lactation in patients. Patients were diagnosed from clinical symptoms, serum thyroxine, TRAb, thyroid ultrasound and orbital computed tomography. From fresh peripheral blood, around 9.3 ml in volume, the PBMCs were obtained. Study-level results: Cross-validated, the 13-signature model showed 87.88%/81.08% sensitivity/specificity, and 80%/75% in the test set.

There are 21 residues in the CDR3. CDR1 is LNHNV and CDR2 is YYDKDF in the germline V gene (reference sequence). V lost 0 bases to trimming and J lost 0 bases, with 24 bases between them. The origin of this receptor is a woman aged 18 to 35 with stable Graves' hyperthyroidism. Some clones in this sample may be carry-over from other donors' samples. The chain uses TRBV15 and TRBJ1-3, with no clear D. Sequencing was performed on peripheral blood. CDR3 sequence reads: CATSRDRNRVLTNYSGNTIYF. Written as DNA, the CDR3 is TGTGCCACCAGCAGAGATAGGAACCGGGTCCTTACTAATTACTCTGGAAACACCATATATTTT.